Below, 14 T cell receptor beta chains from the same sample are listed, as sequenced in a study of blood T cell repertoires in COVID-19 (dated by TCRdb to the early 2020s). Library preparation employed the immunoSEQ multiplex PCR assay. TCRdb mirrors the immuneACCESS table, restricted to in-frame sequences. Some clones are absent from its copies; in checked studies, under half trace to an unresolved V gene, and the reason for the others is unknown. This sample comprises roughly 69,000 clones, 78% of them detected only once. The ten largest account for about 14% of the sample. The material sequenced was peripheral blood. The receptors come from a man aged 60-69 years with COVID-19, enrolled during active disease.

The rearrangement uses TRBV7-2 and TRBJ2-4, with 11 bases aligning to TRBD2. This CDR3 is 18 amino acids long. Germline V gene data show CDR1 as SGHTA and CDR2 as FQGNSA. The V gene end was trimmed by 5 bases and the J gene end by 0 bases; junction bases not matched to a gene: 9. CDR3 loop: CASSRFGLAGLAKNIQYF. Written as DNA, the CDR3 is TGTGCCAGCAGCAGATTCGGACTAGCGGGTCTAGCCAAAAACATTCAGTACTTC.

The rearrangement links TRBV7-2 to TRBJ2-1; D perhaps matches TRBD2 (6 bases). Trimming pared 1 base from V and 7 bases from J, leaving 11 bases between. The CDR3 totals 14 residues. In germline, CDR1 is SGHTA, CDR2 FQGNSA. Written as DNA, the CDR3 is TGTGCCAGCAGCTTAGAGGGAGGCAATAATGAGCAGTTCTTC. The encoded protein is CASSLEGGNNEQFF.

The rearrangement links TRBV5-1 to TRBJ2-2; D gene unclear. Germline CDR1 reads SGHRS; CDR2 reads YFSETQ. The germline V and J ends were trimmed by 4 bases and 6 bases, with 16 bases remaining between them. This CDR3 has 15 residues. The CDR3 sequence is CASSLMTAGAGELFF. The CDR3 bases are TGCGCCAGCAGCCTTATGACTGCCGGCGCCGGGGAGCTGTTTTTT.

The rearrangement joins TRBV6-1 to TRBJ1-5; 10 bases agree with TRBD1. CDR1 and CDR2 (germline): MNHNS, SASEGT. The ends lost 3 bases at V and 10 bases at J; junction bases unmatched: 18. CDR3 size: 18 residues. CDR3 loop: CASSDALRGQGSRLPQHF. Here the CDR3 DNA reads TGTGCCAGCAGTGACGCCCTCCGGGGACAGGGGTCTCGGCTCCCCCAGCATTTT.

This sequence joins TRBV11-2 and TRBJ2-5; D is unresolved. This CDR3 has 13 residues. V was shortened by 1 base and J by 2 bases, with 5 bases between the two germline ends. Germline lookup yields CDR1 SGHAT and CDR2 FQNNGV. CDR3 sequence reads: CASSLVDQETQYF. The CDR3 DNA sequence: TGTGCCAGCAGCTTAGTAGATCAAGAGACCCAGTACTTC.

This clone was seen once. The chain has TRBV6-1 and TRBJ2-1; D is perhaps TRBD2 (5 bases). Germline-derived CDR1 and CDR2 are MNHNS and SASEGT. The germline V and J ends were trimmed by 1 base and 9 bases, with 10 bases remaining between them. The CDR3 consists of 13 residues. CDR3 amino acids: CASSEGWSGEQFF. Here the CDR3 DNA reads TGTGCCAGCAGTGAAGGGTGGAGCGGTGAGCAGTTCTTC.

The chain uses TRBV19 and TRBJ2-1, with unresolved D. CDR1 is LNHDA and CDR2 is SQIVND in the germline V gene (reference sequence). V was trimmed by 1 base and J by 6 bases, leaving 4 bases between them. CDR3 length: 12 amino acids. The CDR3 region has the DNA TGTGCCAGTAGTATAGCGGGCAATGAGCAGTTCTTC. Translation gives CASSIAGNEQFF.

The chain combines TRBV7-9 with TRBJ1-1; D possibly corresponds to TRBD1 (5 bases). Germline V gene sequence: CDR1 SEHNR, CDR2 FQNEAQ (reference sequence). Trimming cost V 1 base and J 8 bases, with 8 bases left between them. The CDR3 length is 12 residues. CDR3 bases: TGTGCCAGCAGCTTAGGACAGAAAGAAGCTTTCTTT. It encodes CASSLGQKEAFF.

The chain employs TRBV5-1 and TRBJ2-3; 8 bases align to TRBD1. V lost 4 bases to trimming and J lost 3 bases; unmatched junction nucleotides: 4. CDR1 SGHRS and CDR2 YFSETQ come from the germline V gene. The CDR3 length is 14 residues. The CDR3 region has the DNA TGCGCCAGCAGCCTCTGGACAGGGACAGATACGCAGTATTTT. As protein: CASSLWTGTDTQYF.

The chain carries TRBV5-4 and TRBJ2-7; TRBD1 might be the D (5 bases). The ends were cut back, 4 bases at V and 6 bases at J, with 17 bases in the middle. The CDR3 loop spans 14 amino acids. Germline V gene data show CDR1 as SGHNT and CDR2 as YYREEE (reference sequence). This CDR3 reads CASSRQDTSAEQYF. The CDR3 DNA reads as TGTGCCAGCAGCCGTCAGGACACGTCTGCCGAGCAGTACTTC.

The V call is TRBV9, the J call TRBJ2-7, with D possibly TRBD2 on 6 matching bases. Trimming pared 2 bases from V and 5 bases from J, leaving 17 bases between. CDR3 length: 15 residues. Germline CDR1 reads SGDLS; CDR2 reads YYNGEE. CDR3 coding DNA: TGTGCCAGCAGCGTTACTGGACTAATCACCAACGAGCAGTACTTC. Translating it yields CASSVTGLITNEQYF.

J is TRBJ1-3 and V is TRBV24-1; D is uncertain. V lost 2 bases and J lost 0, with 10 bases in between. Germline values: CDR1 KGHDR, CDR2 SFDVKD. The length of the CDR3 is 16 residues. The DNA for the CDR3 is TGTGCCACCAGTGATTCGCGGGCGAGCTCTGGAAACACCATATATTTT. It is translated as CATSDSRASSGNTIYF.

This chain links TRBV3-1 (or the pseudogene TRBV3-2) with TRBJ2-2, with 7 bases lining up with TRBD1. The germline CDR1 and CDR2 sequences are LGHDT and YNNKEL (reference sequence). V was pared by 8 bases and J by 3 bases, with 6 bases of the junction left unmatched. This CDR3 has 14 amino acids. CDR3: CASVRQGDTGELFF. CDR3 nucleotides: TGTGCCAGCGTACGACAGGGCGACACCGGGGAGCTGTTTTTT.

The chain links TRBV7-9 to TRBJ2-7; TRBD1 matches 11 bases. Germline CDR1 is SEHNR and CDR2 is FQNEAQ (reference sequence). V dropped 5 bases and J dropped 8; count of bases not matched to a gene: 5. The CDR3 totals 13 residues. CDR3 nucleotide sequence: TGTGCCAGCAGCAACGGACAGGGGGCGAAGCAGTACTTC. This translates into CASSNGQGAKQYF.